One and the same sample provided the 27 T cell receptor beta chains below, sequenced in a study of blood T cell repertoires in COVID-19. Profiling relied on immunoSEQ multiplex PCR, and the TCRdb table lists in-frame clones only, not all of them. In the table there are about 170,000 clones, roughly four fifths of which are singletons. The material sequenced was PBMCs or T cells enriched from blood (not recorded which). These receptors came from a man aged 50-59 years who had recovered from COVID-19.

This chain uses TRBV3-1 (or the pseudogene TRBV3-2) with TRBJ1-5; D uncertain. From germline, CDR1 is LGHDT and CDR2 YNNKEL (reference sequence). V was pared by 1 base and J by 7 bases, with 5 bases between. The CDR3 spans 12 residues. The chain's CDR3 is CASSQAGQPQHF. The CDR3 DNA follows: TGTGCCAGCAGCCAAGCGGGACAGCCCCAGCATTTT.

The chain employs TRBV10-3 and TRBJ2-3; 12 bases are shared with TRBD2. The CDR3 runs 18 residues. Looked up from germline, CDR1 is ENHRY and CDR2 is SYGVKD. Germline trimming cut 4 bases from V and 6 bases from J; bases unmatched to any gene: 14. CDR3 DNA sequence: TGTGCCATCAGTGCTAGGGTGGCTAGCGGGGGGGCCGCTGATACGCAGTATTTT. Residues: CAISARVASGGAADTQYF.

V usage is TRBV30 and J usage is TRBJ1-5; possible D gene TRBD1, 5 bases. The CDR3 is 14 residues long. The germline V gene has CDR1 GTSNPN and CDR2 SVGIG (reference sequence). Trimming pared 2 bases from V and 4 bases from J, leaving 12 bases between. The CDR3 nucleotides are TGTGCCTGGAGTAGCGGGGCGCCGAATCAGCCCCAGCATTTT. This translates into CAWSSGAPNQPQHF.

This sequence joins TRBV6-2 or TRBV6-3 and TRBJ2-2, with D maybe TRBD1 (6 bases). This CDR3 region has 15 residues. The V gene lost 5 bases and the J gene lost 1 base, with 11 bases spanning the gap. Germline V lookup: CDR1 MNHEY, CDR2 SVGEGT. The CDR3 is CASSRPGQNTGELFF. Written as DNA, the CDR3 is TGTGCCAGCAGTCGACCGGGACAGAACACCGGGGAGCTGTTTTTT.

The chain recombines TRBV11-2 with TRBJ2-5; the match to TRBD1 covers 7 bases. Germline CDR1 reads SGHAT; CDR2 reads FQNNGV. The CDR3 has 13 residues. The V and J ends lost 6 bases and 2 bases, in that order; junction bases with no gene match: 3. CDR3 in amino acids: CASSGTAQETQYF. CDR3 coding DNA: TGTGCCAGCAGTGGGACAGCACAAGAGACCCAGTACTTC.

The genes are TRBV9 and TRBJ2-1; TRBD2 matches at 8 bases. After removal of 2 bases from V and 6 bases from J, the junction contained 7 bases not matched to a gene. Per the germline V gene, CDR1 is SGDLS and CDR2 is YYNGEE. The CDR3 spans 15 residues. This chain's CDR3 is CASSVSGVSGNEQFF. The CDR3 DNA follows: TGTGCCAGCAGCGTTAGCGGGGTCTCGGGCAATGAGCAGTTCTTC.

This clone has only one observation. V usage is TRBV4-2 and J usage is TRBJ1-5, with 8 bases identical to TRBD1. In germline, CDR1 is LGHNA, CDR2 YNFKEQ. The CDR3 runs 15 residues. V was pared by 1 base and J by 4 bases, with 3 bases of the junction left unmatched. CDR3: CASSQVQGANQPQHF. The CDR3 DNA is TGTGCCAGCAGCCAAGTTCAGGGGGCTAATCAGCCCCAGCATTTT.

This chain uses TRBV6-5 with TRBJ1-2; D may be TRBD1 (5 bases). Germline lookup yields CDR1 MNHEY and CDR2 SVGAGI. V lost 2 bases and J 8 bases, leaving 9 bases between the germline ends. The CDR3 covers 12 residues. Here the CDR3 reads CASSYQGRGYTF. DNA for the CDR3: TGTGCCAGCAGTTACCAGGGTAGGGGCTACACCTTC.

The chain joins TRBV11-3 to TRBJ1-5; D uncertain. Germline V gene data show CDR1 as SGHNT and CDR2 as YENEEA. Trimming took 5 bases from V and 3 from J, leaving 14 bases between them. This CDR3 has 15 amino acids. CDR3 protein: CASSLLGRANQPQHF. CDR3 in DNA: TGTGCCAGCAGCCTACTGGGGAGGGCCAATCAGCCCCAGCATTTT.

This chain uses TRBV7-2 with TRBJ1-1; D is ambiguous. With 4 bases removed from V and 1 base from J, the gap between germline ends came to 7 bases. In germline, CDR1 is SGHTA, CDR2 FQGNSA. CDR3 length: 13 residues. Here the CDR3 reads CASSYNRNTEAFF. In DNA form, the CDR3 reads TGTGCCAGCAGCTATAATAGGAACACTGAAGCTTTCTTT.

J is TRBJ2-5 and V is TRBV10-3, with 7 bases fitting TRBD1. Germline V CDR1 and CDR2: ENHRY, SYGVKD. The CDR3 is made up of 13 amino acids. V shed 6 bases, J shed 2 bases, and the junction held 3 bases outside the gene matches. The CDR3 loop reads CAIRGTAQETQYF. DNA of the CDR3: TGTGCCATCAGGGGGACAGCTCAAGAGACCCAGTACTTC.

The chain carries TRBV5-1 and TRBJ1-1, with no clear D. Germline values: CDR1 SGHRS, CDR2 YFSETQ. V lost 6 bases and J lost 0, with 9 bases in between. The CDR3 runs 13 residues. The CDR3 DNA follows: TGCGCCAGCAACGTCGCGGTGAACACTGAAGCTTTCTTT. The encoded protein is CASNVAVNTEAFF.

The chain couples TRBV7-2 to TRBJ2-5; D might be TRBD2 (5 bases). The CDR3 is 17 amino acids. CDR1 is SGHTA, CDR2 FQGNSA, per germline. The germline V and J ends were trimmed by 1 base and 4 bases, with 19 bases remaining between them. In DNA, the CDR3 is TGTGCCAGCAGCTTAGTTGGTTGGCCAGTGAGGGTAGAGACCCAGTACTTC. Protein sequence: CASSLVGWPVRVETQYF.

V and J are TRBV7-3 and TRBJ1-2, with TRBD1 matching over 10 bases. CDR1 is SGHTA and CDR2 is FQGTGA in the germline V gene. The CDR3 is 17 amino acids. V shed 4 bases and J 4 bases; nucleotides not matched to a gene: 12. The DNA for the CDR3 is TGTGCCAGCAGCTCACCAGGGACAGGGGCTCGCATCTATGGCTACACCTTC. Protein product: CASSSPGTGARIYGYTF.

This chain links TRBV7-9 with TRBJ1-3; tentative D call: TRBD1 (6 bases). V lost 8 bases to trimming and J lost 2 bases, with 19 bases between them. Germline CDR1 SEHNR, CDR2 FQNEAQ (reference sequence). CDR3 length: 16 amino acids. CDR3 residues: CASSPPGARTGNTIYF. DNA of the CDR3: TGTGCCAGCTCGCCCCCAGGGGCGCGAACTGGAAACACCATATATTTT.

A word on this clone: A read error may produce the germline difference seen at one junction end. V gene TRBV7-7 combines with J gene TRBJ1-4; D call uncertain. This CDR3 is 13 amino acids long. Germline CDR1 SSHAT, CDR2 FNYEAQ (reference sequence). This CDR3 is CASSLTVNEKLFF. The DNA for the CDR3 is TGTGCTAGCAGCTTAACGGTGAATGAAAAACTGTTTTTT.

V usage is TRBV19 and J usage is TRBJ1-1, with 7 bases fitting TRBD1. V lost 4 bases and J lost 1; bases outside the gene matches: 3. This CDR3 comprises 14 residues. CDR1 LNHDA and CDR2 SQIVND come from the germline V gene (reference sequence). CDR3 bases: TGTGCCAGTAGTACGGGACAGAAGAACACTGAAGCTTTCTTT. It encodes CASSTGQKNTEAFF.

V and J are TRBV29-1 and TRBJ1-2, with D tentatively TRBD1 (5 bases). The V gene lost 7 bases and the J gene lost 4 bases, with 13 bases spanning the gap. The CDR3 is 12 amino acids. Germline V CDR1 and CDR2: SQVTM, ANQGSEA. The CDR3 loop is CSGVDTSYGYTF. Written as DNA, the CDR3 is TGCAGCGGAGTGGACACCTCCTATGGCTACACCTTC.

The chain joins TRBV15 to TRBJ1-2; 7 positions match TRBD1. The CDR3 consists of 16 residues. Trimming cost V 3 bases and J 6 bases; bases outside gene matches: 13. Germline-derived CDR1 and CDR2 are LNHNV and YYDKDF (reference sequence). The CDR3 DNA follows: TGTGCCACCAGCAGCCGCCTAAATACAGGGGTACATGGCTACACCTTC. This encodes CATSSRLNTGVHGYTF.

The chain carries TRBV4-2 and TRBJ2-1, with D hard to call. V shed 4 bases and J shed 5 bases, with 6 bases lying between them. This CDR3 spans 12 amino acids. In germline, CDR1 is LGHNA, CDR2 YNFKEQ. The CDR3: CASSRPNNEQFF. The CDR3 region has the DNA TGTGCCAGCAGCCGGCCAAACAATGAGCAGTTCTTC.

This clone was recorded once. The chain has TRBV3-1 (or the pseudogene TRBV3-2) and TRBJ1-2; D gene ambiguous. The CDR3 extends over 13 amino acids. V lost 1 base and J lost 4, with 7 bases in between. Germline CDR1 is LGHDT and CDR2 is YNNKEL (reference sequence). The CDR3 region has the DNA TGTGCCAGCAGCCAAGCCAGGTCCTATGGCTACACCTTC. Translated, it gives CASSQARSYGYTF.

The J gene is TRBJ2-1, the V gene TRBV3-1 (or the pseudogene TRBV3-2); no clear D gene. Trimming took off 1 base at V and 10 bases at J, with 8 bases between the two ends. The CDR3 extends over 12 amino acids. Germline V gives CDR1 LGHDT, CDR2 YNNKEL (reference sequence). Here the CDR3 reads CASSQGPTEQFF. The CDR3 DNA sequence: TGTGCCAGCAGCCAAGGGCCCACAGAGCAGTTCTTC.

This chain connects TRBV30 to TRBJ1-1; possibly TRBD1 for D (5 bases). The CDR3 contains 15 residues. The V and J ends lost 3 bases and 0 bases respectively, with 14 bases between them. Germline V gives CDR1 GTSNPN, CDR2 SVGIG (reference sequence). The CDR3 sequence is CAWSPGGRVNTEAFF. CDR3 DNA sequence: TGTGCCTGGAGCCCCGGGGGACGGGTGAACACTGAAGCTTTCTTT.

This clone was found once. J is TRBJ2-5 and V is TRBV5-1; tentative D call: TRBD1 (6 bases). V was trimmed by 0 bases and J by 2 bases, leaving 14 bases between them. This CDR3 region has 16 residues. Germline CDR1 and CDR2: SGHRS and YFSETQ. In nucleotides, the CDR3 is TGCGCCAGCAGCTTGGGGCCCGGGACATCGCAAGAGACCCAGTACTTC. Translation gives CASSLGPGTSQETQYF. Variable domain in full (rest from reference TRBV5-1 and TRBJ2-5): KAGVTQTPRYLIKTRGQQVTLSCSPISGHRSVSWYQQTPGQGLQFLFEYFSETQRNKGNFPGRFSGRQFSNSRSEMNVSTLELGDSALYLCASSLGPGTSQETQYFGPGTRLLVL.

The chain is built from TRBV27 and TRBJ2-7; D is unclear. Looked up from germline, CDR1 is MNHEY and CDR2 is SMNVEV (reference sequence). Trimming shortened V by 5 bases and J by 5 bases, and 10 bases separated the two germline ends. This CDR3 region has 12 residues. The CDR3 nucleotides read TGTGCCAGCAGTCCTCGGTTCGACGAGCAGTACTTC. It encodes CASSPRFDEQYF.

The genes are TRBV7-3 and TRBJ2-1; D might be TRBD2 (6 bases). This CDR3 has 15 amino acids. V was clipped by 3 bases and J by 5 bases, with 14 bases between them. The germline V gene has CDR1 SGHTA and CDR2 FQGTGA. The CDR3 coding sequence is TGTGCCAGCAGCTTCTCCGGGACTGGGAACAATGAGCAGTTCTTC. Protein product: CASSFSGTGNNEQFF.

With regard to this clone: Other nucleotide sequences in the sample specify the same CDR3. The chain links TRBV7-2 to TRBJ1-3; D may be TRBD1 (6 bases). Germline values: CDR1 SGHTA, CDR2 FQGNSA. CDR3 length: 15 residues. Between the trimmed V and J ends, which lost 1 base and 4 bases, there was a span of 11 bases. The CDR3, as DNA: TGTGCCAGCAGCTTAGACAGGGTGGGGGGAAACACCATATATTTT. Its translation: CASSLDRVGGNTIYF.